Below are 14 T cell receptor beta chains sequenced from a single sample in a study of beta chain features in type 1 diabetes. For these TCRs, the target antigens are not known. Expressed TCRB transcripts were sequenced after all isolated RNA was converted to cDNA. TCRdb's copy holds only in-frame clones and misses some; the assay was immunoSEQ multiplex PCR. Of about 190,000 clones listed, roughly 8% are singletons. Whole-study findings and limits: Researchers report that Type 1 diabetes patients had moderately but significantly shorter TCRB CDR3s across all four CD4+ subsets.

The specimen sequenced was central memory CD4+ T cells from blood. The receptor source for this set is a man between 18 and 29 years old with type 1 diabetes.

The rearrangement joins TRBV7-2 to TRBJ1-2, with unresolved D. The CDR3 is 13 residues long. Deletions cut 4 bases from V and 4 bases from J, with 10 bases between. CDR1 is SGHTA and CDR2 is FQGNSA in the germline V gene. The CDR3 loop is CASSYTGSYGYTF. In nucleotides, the CDR3 is TGTGCCAGCAGCTACACCGGGTCCTATGGCTACACCTTC.

In this sample, this clone turned up a few times. CDR3 sequence (DNA): TGTGCCAGCAGTTCAGGGGGACTAGCGGGAGGGGCCTACAATGAGCAGTTCTTC. Amino acid sequence: CASSSGGLAGGAYNEQFF. The chain recombines TRBV28 with TRBJ2-1; 16 bases match TRBD2. V shed 4 bases, J shed 2 bases, and the junction held 5 bases outside the gene matches. Germline V gene data show CDR1 as MDHEN and CDR2 as SYDVKM. The CDR3 has 18 amino acids. Full variable domain (remainder filled in from reference TRBV28 and TRBJ2-1): DVKVTQSSRYLVKRTGEKVFLECVQDMDHENMFWYRQDPGLGLRLIYFSYDVKMKEKGDIPEGYSVSREKKERFSLILESASTNQTSMYLCASSSGGLAGGAYNEQFFGPGTRLTVL.

The table lists this clone with many counts. V usage is TRBV6-6 and J usage is TRBJ2-7, with unresolved D. This CDR3 region has 13 residues. V lost 0 bases and J 5 bases, leaving 8 bases between the germline ends. Germline values: CDR1 MNHNY, CDR2 SVGAGI (reference sequence). Here the CDR3 reads CASSYSHYNEQYF. The DNA of the CDR3 is TGTGCCAGCAGTTACTCCCATTACAACGAGCAGTACTTC.

This clone appeared a few times. The chain uses TRBV7-2 and TRBJ2-5; TRBD1 agrees at 8 bases. J lost 1 base, V lost 2 bases, and 6 bases had no gene match. This CDR3 has 16 amino acids. In germline, CDR1 is SGHTA, CDR2 FQGNSA. The CDR3 DNA follows: TGTGCCAGCAGCTTAAATCCAGGGGGCTTCCAAGAGACCCAGTACTTC. Its translation is CASSLNPGGFQETQYF.

In its sample, this clone was seen a few times. The V gene is TRBV5-1, the J gene TRBJ1-5, with 7 nucleotides matching TRBD1. J lost 5 bases, V lost 1 base, and 6 bases had no gene match. Germline V CDR1 and CDR2: SGHRS, YFSETQ. The CDR3 sequence is 15 residues long. CDR3 sequence: CASSLFGQGDQPQHF. In DNA form, the CDR3 reads TGCGCCAGCAGCTTGTTCGGTCAGGGGGATCAGCCCCAGCATTTT.

The chain is built from TRBV19 and TRBJ2-2, with 7 bases that match TRBD1. V trimming: 5 bases; J trimming: 5 bases; junction bases outside the gene matches: 5. The CDR3 is 14 residues long. Germline V gene lookup returns CDR1 LNHDA and CDR2 SQIVND (reference sequence). In DNA, the CDR3 is TGTGCCAGTAGTGAGGGGGCGCATACCGGGGAGCTGTTTTTT. It encodes CASSEGAHTGELFF.

This clone appeared a few times. V gene TRBV5-6 combines with J gene TRBJ1-6, with D possibly being TRBD1 (6 bases). Between the trimmed V and J ends, which lost 3 bases and 5 bases, there was a span of 12 bases. The CDR3 is 15 amino acids. CDR1 and CDR2 from the germline V gene are SGHDT and YYEEEE. CDR3 loop: CASSWTAPDNSPLHF. The CDR3 nucleotides are TGTGCCAGCAGCTGGACAGCCCCGGATAATTCACCCCTCCACTTT.

V is TRBV11-2 and J is TRBJ1-1; 8 bases agree with TRBD1. Per the germline V gene, CDR1 is SGHAT and CDR2 is FQNNGV. This CDR3 contains 14 residues. V lost 5 bases, J lost 0 bases, and 2 bases stayed unmatched. This CDR3 reads CASSTDRVNTEAFF. CDR3 DNA: TGTGCCAGCAGCACGGACAGGGTGAACACTGAAGCTTTCTTT.

In DNA form, the CDR3 reads TGTGCCAGCAGTTACGGTTTCGGGAATACCTACGAGCAGTACTTC. This encodes CASSYGFGNTYEQYF. The J gene is TRBJ2-7, the V gene TRBV6-5; possible D gene TRBD2, 5 bases. This CDR3 spans 15 amino acids. The germline V gene encodes CDR1 MNHEY and CDR2 SVGAGI. Trimming left V 2 bases short and J 2 bases short, with 13 bases between.

The chain employs TRBV2 and TRBJ2-1; 8 positions match TRBD1. CDR1 SNHLY and CDR2 FYNNEI come from the germline V gene. The CDR3 contains 14 residues. J gave up 6 bases and V 6 bases, and 7 bases lay outside the gene matches. CDR3: CASRLQGAGNEQFF. CDR3 nucleotides: TGTGCCAGCAGACTGCAGGGGGCAGGCAATGAGCAGTTCTTC.

The V and J genes are TRBV7-2 and TRBJ1-5, with D unresolved. This CDR3 has 15 residues. V lost 3 bases to trimming and J lost 1 base, with 10 bases between them. Per germline, CDR1 SGHTA and CDR2 FQGNSA. Written as DNA, the CDR3 is TGTGCCAGCAGCTTCATGGCGGAGAGCAATCAGCCCCAGCATTTT. Translating it yields CASSFMAESNQPQHF. The full variable domain, in which reference TRBV7-2 and TRBJ1-5 provide the parts outside the CDR3, is GAGVSQSPSNKVTEKGKDVELRCDPISGHTALYWYRQSLGQGLEFLIYFQGNSAPDKSGLPSDRFSAERTGGSVSTLTIQRTQQEDSAVYLCASSFMAESNQPQHFGDGTRLSIL.

This clone came up a few times. CDR3 residues: CASRWTANTEAFF. The DNA of the CDR3 is TGTGCCAGCAGATGGACAGCGAACACTGAAGCTTTCTTT. The chain combines TRBV6-6 with TRBJ1-1; maybe TRBD1 (6 bases). CDR3 size: 13 residues. Germline V gene data show CDR1 as MNHNY and CDR2 as SVGAGI (reference sequence). V gave up 6 bases and J gave up 1 base, with 9 bases separating them.

A remark on this clone: This may come from a read error, since a much larger clone is one base off. Other nucleotide sequences in the sample specify the same CDR3. V gene TRBV28 combines with J gene TRBJ1-5, with TRBD1 matching 9 bases. Trimming took 5 bases from V and 2 from J; bases not matched to a gene: 1. CDR1 and CDR2 (germline): MDHEN, SYDVKM. There are 14 residues in the CDR3. The CDR3: CASSRTGGNQPQHF. CDR3 nucleotides: TGTGCCAGCAGTCGGACAGGGGGCAATCAGCCCCAGCATTTT.

The CDR3: CASRKSGTGELFF. CDR3 sequence (DNA): TGTGCCAGCAGGAAATCGGGCACCGGGGAGCTGTTTTTT. This chain joins TRBV9 and TRBJ2-2, with unresolved D. V was cut by 5 bases and J by 4 bases, with 9 bases left in between. The length of the CDR3 is 13 residues. Germline CDR1 and CDR2: SGDLS and YYNGEE. Full variable domain (remainder filled in from reference TRBV9 and TRBJ2-2): DSGVTQTPKHLITATGQRVTLRCSPRSGDLSVYWYQQSLDQGLQFLIQYYNGEERAKGNILERFSAQQFPDLHSELNLSSLELGDSALYFCASRKSGTGELFFGEGSRLTVL.